Shown below are 28 T cell receptor beta chains from a single sample sequenced in a study of cytomegalovirus exposure and HLA in healthy donors (dated 2017 in TCRdb). The library was generated by the immunoSEQ multiplex PCR assay. For the multiplex PCR, a mixture combining 60 forward primers for TCR Vbeta segments and 13 reverse primers for TCR Jbeta segments was used. TCRdb took this table from immuneACCESS and kept in-frame rearrangements with V and J called. Such tables lack part of the clones; where checked against another copy, unresolved V genes explain under half of the gap, and the rest is unexplained. A total of 95,000 to 150,000 clones appear in this sample, over 75% of them only once. Together, the top ten hold approximately 2.1% of the sample. The sample was PBMCs. These receptors all come from a man aged 25 to 40 in good health and CMV-seronegative.

This chain uses TRBV15 with TRBJ2-3; 9 bases line up with TRBD1. CDR1 is LNHNV and CDR2 is YYDKDF in the germline V gene (reference sequence). This CDR3 contains 15 residues. With V trimmed by 4 bases and J by 6 bases, 8 bases remained unmatched. This chain's CDR3 is CATSIGDREVDTQYF. DNA for the CDR3: TGTGCCACCAGCATTGGGGACAGGGAAGTGGATACGCAGTATTTT.

This clone was detected a few times. J is TRBJ2-2 and V is TRBV6-4; the D gene is possibly TRBD1 (7 bases). This CDR3 spans 14 amino acids. V was trimmed by 4 bases and J by 3 bases, leaving 9 bases between them. CDR1 and CDR2 from the germline V gene are MRHNA and SNTAGT. The DNA of the CDR3 is TGTGCCAGCAGTGTCAGGGGGGACACCGGGGAGCTGTTTTTT. It translates to CASSVRGDTGELFF.

This rearrangement joins TRBV2 to TRBJ1-5; D is perhaps TRBD1 (6 bases). Per germline, CDR1 SNHLY and CDR2 FYNNEI. CDR3 length equals 15 residues. Trimming shortened V by 5 bases and J by 3 bases, and 14 bases separated the two germline ends. CDR3 protein: CASSSSGQPNQPQHF. CDR3 in DNA: TGTGCCAGCAGTTCCTCCGGACAGCCCAATCAGCCCCAGCATTTT.

J is TRBJ1-1 and V is TRBV2; the D gene is possibly TRBD1 (6 bases). Trimming pared 6 bases from V and 4 bases from J, leaving 24 bases between. CDR3 length: 17 residues. In germline, CDR1 is SNHLY, CDR2 FYNNEI. CDR3 in amino acids: CASSLRGAEDPGTEAFF. The CDR3, as DNA: TGTGCCAGCAGCCTACGGGGGGCGGAGGATCCTGGCACTGAAGCTTTCTTT. The full variable domain, with the rest looked up from reference TRBV2 and TRBJ1-1, is EPEVTQTPSHQVTQMGQEVILRCVPISNHLYFYWYRQILGQKVEFLVSFYNNEISEKSEIFDDQFSVERPDGSNFTLKIRSTKLEDSAMYFCASSLRGAEDPGTEAFFGQGTRLTVV.

This clone has a single count. The CDR3 coding sequence is TGTGCCAGCAGCTTAGGCGGGCTATTATCACCCCTCCACTTT. This codes for CASSLGGLLSPLHF. This rearrangement joins TRBV11-2 to TRBJ1-6, with no clear D. CDR3 length: 14 amino acids. Trimming took 1 base from V and 10 from J, leaving 11 bases between them. The germline V gene encodes CDR1 SGHAT and CDR2 FQNNGV. The full variable domain, in which reference TRBV11-2 and TRBJ1-6 provide the parts outside the CDR3, is EAGVAQSPRYKIIEKRQSVAFWCNPISGHATLYWYQQILGQGPKLLIQFQNNGVVDDSQLPKDRFSAERLKGVDSTLKIQPAKLEDSAVYLCASSLGGLLSPLHFGNGTRLTVT.

This chain uses TRBV7-2 with TRBJ1-6, with D possibly being TRBD1 (6 bases). The CDR3 consists of 21 residues. Germline CDR1 SGHTA, CDR2 FQGNSA. V was trimmed by 0 bases and J by 8 bases, leaving 29 bases between them. The DNA for the CDR3 is TGTGCCAGCAGCTTAGCCCGGAAGGGGGGGTTAGGTCTCCGCTCGGATTCACCCCTCCACTTT. This encodes CASSLARKGGLGLRSDSPLHF.

This CDR3 is CAISVQQGTSYEQYF. The DNA for the CDR3 is TGTGCCATCAGTGTACAACAGGGAACCTCCTACGAGCAGTACTTC. This sequence joins TRBV10-3 and TRBJ2-7, with D perhaps TRBD1 (6 bases). V lost 4 bases and J 0 bases, leaving 13 bases between the germline ends. The CDR3 is 15 residues long. Germline CDR1 ENHRY, CDR2 SYGVKD.

This clone was detected only a few times. The genes are TRBV7-9 and TRBJ2-3; 11 positions agree with TRBD2. V was pared by 2 bases and J by 1 base, with 5 bases of the junction left unmatched. The CDR3 length is 17 residues. Germline loops: CDR1 SEHNR, CDR2 FQNEAQ (reference sequence). CDR3 in DNA: TGTGCCAGCAGCTTAATCCAACTAGCGGGGGGCACAGATACGCAGTATTTT. Its translation: CASSLIQLAGGTDTQYF.

This clone came up a few times. One junction end does not reproduce the germline sequence, and a read error may be involved. V and J are TRBV7-2 and TRBJ2-4; TRBD2 is a possible D gene (6 bases). This CDR3 contains 14 residues. Germline-derived CDR1 and CDR2 are SGHTA and FQGNSA. In DNA form, the CDR3 reads TGTGCCAGCAGCTTAGCTAGTGGGGGGAACAGTCAGTACTTC. It specifies CASSLASGGNSQYF.

As DNA, the CDR3 is TGTGCCAGCAGCGCAGGACTAGCGGGTAGCTACGAGCAGTACTTC. Protein product: CASSAGLAGSYEQYF. This rearrangement joins TRBV7-2 to TRBJ2-7; 11 bases fit TRBD2. The CDR3 contains 15 residues. Trimming cost V 5 bases and J 3 bases; bases outside gene matches: 6. From germline, CDR1 is SGHTA and CDR2 FQGNSA. Combining the CDR3 with reference TRBV7-2 and TRBJ2-7 gives the whole variable domain GAGVSQSPSNKVTEKGKDVELRCDPISGHTALYWYRQSLGQGLEFLIYFQGNSAPDKSGLPSDRFSAERTGGSVSTLTIQRTQQEDSAVYLCASSAGLAGSYEQYFGPGTRLTVT.

The rearrangement joins TRBV9 to TRBJ2-7; D is possibly TRBD1 (5 bases). Germline CDR1 and CDR2: SGDLS and YYNGEE. The V end was cut by 3 bases, the J end by 5 bases, with 12 bases between. The length of the CDR3 is 13 residues. The CDR3 region is CASSAQDWDEQYF. Written as DNA, the CDR3 is TGTGCCAGCAGCGCACAGGATTGGGACGAGCAGTACTTC. The whole variable domain, filled in from reference TRBV9 and TRBJ2-7, reads DSGVTQTPKHLITATGQRVTLRCSPRSGDLSVYWYQQSLDQGLQFLIQYYNGEERAKGNILERFSAQQFPDLHSELNLSSLELGDSALYFCASSAQDWDEQYFGPGTRLTVT.

V and J are TRBV7-9 and TRBJ2-5; the D is unclear. CDR1 and CDR2 (germline): SEHNR, FQNEAQ (reference sequence). The CDR3 has 14 amino acids. Trimming left V 3 bases short and J 5 bases short, with 13 bases between. The CDR3 nucleotides read TGTGCCAGCAGCTTTAACCCATCGAGGGAGACCCAGTACTTC. Amino acids: CASSFNPSRETQYF.

Points on this clone: In the same sample, other DNA sequences code for this CDR3. The chain couples TRBV7-9 to TRBJ2-7, with 8 positions matching TRBD1. CDR3 length: 15 amino acids. Trimming took 6 bases from V and 2 from J; bases not matched to a gene: 9. Germline V gene sequence: CDR1 SEHNR, CDR2 FQNEAQ (reference sequence). CDR3 amino acids: CASSFWDRRPYEQYF. The DNA for the CDR3 is TGTGCCAGCAGTTTTTGGGACAGGCGACCCTACGAGCAGTACTTC.

This chain joins TRBV6-1 and TRBJ1-5; D uncertain. Trimming shortened V by 2 bases and J by 2 bases, and 10 bases separated the two germline ends. This CDR3 has 15 amino acids. Germline V gene lookup returns CDR1 MNHNS and CDR2 SASEGT. The DNA for the CDR3 is TGTGCCAGCAGTGAACAGGTTCATCGCAATCAGCCCCAGCATTTT. It yields the protein CASSEQVHRNQPQHF.

This chain uses TRBV10-1 with TRBJ2-3, with a weak D call TRBD2 (6 bases). V was trimmed by 6 bases and J by 1 base, leaving 8 bases between them. In germline, CDR1 is WNHNN, CDR2 SYGVQD (reference sequence). This CDR3 contains 13 residues. DNA for the CDR3: TGCGCCAGCAGGCGGGACGGCACAGATACGCAGTATTTT. Amino acids: CASRRDGTDTQYF.

This clone was detected only once. This chain connects TRBV5-6 to TRBJ2-5; TRBD2 matches at 10 bases. Germline V CDR1 and CDR2: SGHDT, YYEEEE. V dropped 4 bases and J dropped 1; count of bases not matched to a gene: 1. The CDR3 sequence is 14 residues long. Here the CDR3 DNA reads TGTGCCAGCAGCCGGACTAGCGGCCAAGAGACCCAGTACTTC. Translated: CASSRTSGQETQYF.

The chain is built from TRBV7-6 and TRBJ2-1, with D unclear. The CDR3 has 15 amino acids. Germline CDR1 SGHVS, CDR2 FNYEAQ. Trimming pared 5 bases from V and 0 bases from J, leaving 11 bases between. CDR3 DNA: TGTGCCAGCAGCCCAGGTGTGAGCTCCTACAATGAGCAGTTCTTC. This codes for CASSPGVSSYNEQFF.

The chain couples TRBV5-4 to TRBJ2-1; TRBD2 matches at 15 bases. Germline loops: CDR1 SGHNT, CDR2 YYREEE (reference sequence). Trimming took 5 bases from V and 4 from J; bases not matched to a gene: 7. The CDR3 loop spans 17 amino acids. CDR3 nucleotides: TGTGCCAGCAGTTGGGGACTAGCGGGGGGCCCTTACAATGAGCAGTTCTTC. As protein: CASSWGLAGGPYNEQFF.

The rearrangement links TRBV14 to TRBJ2-6; D call uncertain. Per the germline V gene, CDR1 is SGHDN and CDR2 is FVKESK. Trimming removed 0 bases from V and 0 bases from J, with 18 bases in between. The CDR3 contains 20 residues. This chain's CDR3 is CASSQDPLSPRGSGANVLTF. The DNA of the CDR3 is TGTGCCAGCAGCCAAGATCCCTTATCGCCCAGAGGCTCTGGGGCCAACGTCCTGACTTTC.

The chain joins TRBV6-1 to TRBJ2-7, with a tentative D call TRBD2 (6 bases). Germline loops: CDR1 MNHNS, CDR2 SASEGT. The CDR3 is 14 amino acids. V was pared by 8 bases and J by 2 bases, with 16 bases between. CDR3 region: CASWGTGFAYEQYF. In nucleotides, the CDR3 is TGTGCCAGCTGGGGGACTGGGTTTGCCTACGAGCAGTACTTC.

This chain links TRBV7-2 with TRBJ1-5; the match to TRBD1 covers 9 bases. From germline, CDR1 is SGHTA and CDR2 FQGNSA. The CDR3 extends over 14 amino acids. The V segment lost 3 bases and the J segment 5 bases; nucleotides outside the gene matches: 2. CDR3 DNA: TGTGCCAGCAGCTTTACAGGGGGCGATCAGCCCCAGCATTTT. This sequence encodes CASSFTGGDQPQHF.

This sequence joins TRBV25-1 and TRBJ1-1, with D uncertain. Germline V lookup: CDR1 MGHDK, CDR2 SYGVNS. The germline V and J ends were trimmed by 3 bases and 6 bases, with 11 bases remaining between them. The CDR3 is made up of 13 amino acids. The CDR3 DNA is TGTGCCAGCAGTGATGTATGGTTAGCTGAAGCTTTCTTT. This sequence encodes CASSDVWLAEAFF.

The chain joins TRBV19 to TRBJ2-6; a possible D gene is TRBD2 (5 bases). Germline V gives CDR1 LNHDA, CDR2 SQIVND (reference sequence). The CDR3 extends over 18 amino acids. Trimming took off 1 base at V and 0 bases at J, with 13 bases between the two ends. CDR3 bases: TGTGCCAGTAGTATAGGGCGGGTTCGTTTCTCTGGGGCCAACGTCCTGACTTTC. The encoded protein is CASSIGRVRFSGANVLTF. The complete variable domain, with remaining parts taken from reference TRBV19 and TRBJ2-6, reads DGGITQSPKYLFRKEGQNVTLSCEQNLNHDAMYWYRQDPGQGLRLIYYSQIVNDFQKGDIAEGYSVSREKKESFPLTVTSAQKNPTAFYLCASSIGRVRFSGANVLTFGAGSRLTVL.

J is TRBJ2-2 and V is TRBV19; 7 bases agree with TRBD1. V shed 5 bases, J shed 4 bases, and the junction held 7 bases outside the gene matches. CDR1 and CDR2 (germline): LNHDA, SQIVND (reference sequence). This CDR3 is 15 amino acids long. This chain's CDR3 is CASSPQGVGTGELFF. DNA for the CDR3: TGTGCCAGTAGTCCCCAGGGGGTTGGCACCGGGGAGCTGTTTTTT.

This chain joins TRBV2 and TRBJ2-3; 13 bases map to TRBD2. The CDR3 runs to 17 residues. With 6 bases clipped from V and 4 bases from J, the junction kept 10 bases outside the gene matches. Germline V gene data show CDR1 as SNHLY and CDR2 as FYNNEI. Written as DNA, the CDR3 is TGTGCCAGCAGGGAAAGACTAGCGGGGGGAGGGTCAGATACGCAGTATTTT. Translation gives CASRERLAGGGSDTQYF. The complete variable domain, with remaining parts taken from reference TRBV2 and TRBJ2-3, reads EPEVTQTPSHQVTQMGQEVILRCVPISNHLYFYWYRQILGQKVEFLVSFYNNEISEKSEIFDDQFSVERPDGSNFTLKIRSTKLEDSAMYFCASRERLAGGGSDTQYFGPGTRLTVL.

V is TRBV9 and J is TRBJ2-2, with 8 bases fitting TRBD2. V dropped 4 bases and J dropped 4; count of bases not matched to a gene: 3. Germline CDR1 reads SGDLS; CDR2 reads YYNGEE. The CDR3 length is 14 residues. CDR3 protein: CASSPGGGTGELFF. As DNA, the CDR3 is TGTGCCAGCAGCCCCGGGGGGGGCACCGGGGAGCTGTTTTTT.

This sequence joins TRBV4-1 and TRBJ1-1; D not resolved. The germline V gene encodes CDR1 MGHRA and CDR2 YSYEKL. Trimming pared 4 bases from V and 4 bases from J, leaving 16 bases between. The CDR3 is 15 residues long. CDR3 in amino acids: CASSREYTWATEAFF. The CDR3 DNA sequence: TGCGCCAGCAGCCGAGAGTACACTTGGGCCACTGAAGCTTTCTTT.

This chain joins TRBV10-3 and TRBJ1-5; D possibly corresponds to TRBD1 (5 bases). The CDR3 length is 13 residues. V lost 5 bases and J lost 3, with 8 bases in between. Germline assignment: CDR1 ENHRY and CDR2 SYGVKD. DNA of the CDR3: TGTGCCATCAGTCCAGGGAACAATCAGCCCCAGCATTTT. Residues: CAISPGNNQPQHF.